This T cell receptor beta chain originates from a study of T cell repertoires in cytomegalovirus infection. With 5 bases removed from V and 1 base from J, the gap between germline ends came to 20 bases. Germline assignment: CDR1 MNHEY and CDR2 SMNVEV (reference sequence). The CDR3 runs 17 residues. Concerning this clonotype itself: The target antigen is unknown.

From the reads, TCRdb called clonotypes with MiXCR, one entry per CDR3 protein. Of nearly 700,000 distinct CDR3 sequences in the sample, 33% are singletons; the top ten hold 15% to 20%. The sample in question was cultured PBMCs, obtained from culture after CMV antigen stimulation. The origin of this receptor is a human donor in good health (CMV status not recorded). Some clones in this sample may be carry-over from other donors' samples. The chain couples TRBV27 to TRBJ1-1; maybe TRBD1 (6 bases). Written as DNA, the CDR3 is TGTGCCAGCAGTAAGCTAAGTGCGGGGGCCTCGAACACTGAAGCTTTCTTT. This gives the protein CASSKLSAGASNTEAFF.